This T cell receptor (beta chain) was sequenced for a study of blood T cell repertoires in COVID-19. Sequenced by immunoSEQ multiplex PCR; TCRdb stores in-frame clones only, minus some. Here the sample spans fewer than 60,000 clones, about nine tenths being singletons. The CDR3 is 17 residues long. Trimming pared 3 bases from V and 0 bases from J, leaving 13 bases between. CDR1 and CDR2 (germline): SGDLS, YYNGEE. The sequence was obtained from a human donor in a cohort sampled during active COVID-19. The sample was peripheral blood. J is TRBJ1-6 and V is TRBV9; D perhaps matches TRBD1 (6 bases). CDR3 DNA: TGTGCCAGCAGCGCCGTCCAGGGGAGCTCCTATAATTCACCCCTCCACTTT. It codes for CASSAVQGSSYNSPLHF.